These 10 T cell receptor beta chains originate from one sample sequenced in a study of T cell responses to AZD1222 COVID-19 vaccine. Sequencing used immunoSEQ multiplex PCR; TCRdb keeps in-frame clones, though not all of them. The sample holds over 45,000 clones, about 90% seen once. Sample: peripheral blood, taken 28 days after the second AZD1222 dose. The receptors derive from an adult who received the AZD1222 COVID-19 vaccine.

This chain joins TRBV30 and TRBJ2-2; D is unresolved. The V and J ends lost 2 bases and 7 bases respectively, with 5 bases between them. The germline CDR1 and CDR2 sequences are GTSNPN and SVGIG (reference sequence). The CDR3 covers 11 residues. The CDR3 reads CAWSSGGELFF. Written as DNA, the CDR3 is TGTGCCTGGAGTAGTGGCGGGGAGCTGTTTTTT. Drawing the rest from reference TRBV30 and TRBJ2-2, the complete variable domain is SQTIHQWPATLVQPVGSPLSLECTVEGTSNPNLYWYRQAAGRGLQLLFYSVGIGQISSEVPQNLSASRPQDRQFILSSKKLLLSDSGFYLCAWSSGGELFFGEGSRLTVL.

The genes are TRBV18 and TRBJ2-2; D assignment may be TRBD1 or TRBD2 (6 bases each). The V and J ends lost 2 bases and 5 bases respectively, with 15 bases between them. This CDR3 comprises 16 residues. The V gene's germline CDR1 is KGHSH and CDR2 LQKENI. The CDR3 here is CASSPSGGRGTGELFF. As DNA, the CDR3 is TGTGCCAGCTCACCATCCGGGGGCCGGGGAACCGGGGAGCTGTTTTTT.

CDR3 coding DNA: TGTGCCAGCAGCAAGGCTGGGACGGTGGGGGCCTACGAGCAGTACTTC. Its protein is CASSKAGTVGAYEQYF. This sequence joins TRBV21-1 and TRBJ2-7. TRBV21-1 is given as a pseudogene. This CDR3 comprises 16 residues.

The J gene is TRBJ2-7, the V gene TRBV4-1; 8 positions agree with TRBD2. V lost 1 base, J lost 2 bases, and 4 bases stayed unmatched. The CDR3 has 15 residues. Germline CDR1 and CDR2: MGHRA and YSYEKL. CDR3 sequence reads: CASSQALAEAYEQYF. In nucleotides, the CDR3 is TGCGCCAGCAGCCAAGCACTAGCGGAGGCCTACGAGCAGTACTTC.

The CDR3 loop is CASNRGGTEAFF. Here the CDR3 DNA reads TGTGCCAGTAACAGGGGCGGCACTGAAGCTTTCTTT. V and J are TRBV19 and TRBJ1-1, with TRBD1 matching 7 bases. Germline V lookup: CDR1 LNHDA, CDR2 SQIVND (reference sequence). V lost 7 bases, J lost 4 bases, and 3 bases stayed unmatched. The CDR3 loop spans 12 amino acids.

In its sample, this clone was seen once. The rearrangement joins TRBV3-1 (or the pseudogene TRBV3-2) to TRBJ1-3, with 8 positions matching TRBD1. The CDR3 extends over 16 amino acids. V lost 0 bases and J lost 3; bases outside the gene matches: 4. Germline CDR1 reads LGHDT; CDR2 reads YNNKEL (reference sequence). CDR3 amino acids: CASSQDQGARGNTIYF. The CDR3, as DNA: TGTGCCAGCAGCCAAGATCAGGGGGCGCGTGGAAACACCATATATTTT.

In this sample, this clone turned up once. The CDR3 DNA is TGTGCCAGCAGCCCGCCGGGTGGCGGGAGCCTCTCCTACGAGCAGTACTTC. Its protein product is CASSPPGGGSLSYEQYF. The chain links TRBV11-2 to TRBJ2-7, with 7 bases fitting TRBD2. The junction had 13 bases not matched to a gene; V was cut back by 5 bases and J by 0 bases. CDR3 length: 17 amino acids. The germline V gene has CDR1 SGHAT and CDR2 FQNNGV.

The chain is built from TRBV30 and TRBJ1-2, with D unresolved. This CDR3 is 13 amino acids long. Trimming shortened V by 2 bases and J by 4 bases, and 11 bases separated the two germline ends. From germline, CDR1 is GTSNPN and CDR2 SVGIG (reference sequence). The CDR3 region has the DNA TGTGCCTGGAGTCTCAAGAGTACCTATGGCTACACCTTC. As protein: CAWSLKSTYGYTF.

V gene TRBV30 combines with J gene TRBJ1-2, with D unclear. CDR1 is GTSNPN and CDR2 is SVGIG in the germline V gene (reference sequence). Trimming cost V 1 base and J 2 bases, with 5 bases left between them. The CDR3 contains 12 residues. The CDR3 region is CAWSAQNYGYTF. In DNA form, the CDR3 reads TGTGCCTGGAGTGCTCAGAACTATGGCTACACCTTC.

CDR3 nucleotide sequence: TGTGCCAGCAGCTTCAACCGGGACAGGGGCTACAATGAGCAGTTCTTC. This translates into CASSFNRDRGYNEQFF. The chain combines TRBV11-3 with TRBJ2-1; 10 bases fit TRBD1. With 3 bases clipped from V and 3 bases from J, the junction kept 5 bases outside the gene matches. The CDR3 length is 16 residues. CDR1 and CDR2 from the germline V gene are SGHNT and YENEEA.